This paragraph reports one T cell receptor (beta chain). Germline trimming cut 7 bases from V and 1 base from J; bases unmatched to any gene: 10. Germline V gene sequence: CDR1 ENHRY, CDR2 SYGVKD. This CDR3 region has 16 residues. Some clones are missing from TCRdb's copy, which holds only in-frame ones; the method was immunoSEQ multiplex PCR. The profile covers 110,000 or so clones, with 65% to 90% appearing a single time and 7.9% taken by the ten largest. This sample is part of a study of blood T cell repertoires in COVID-19. Across the whole study: Donors in the United States, Italy and Spain gave samples during acute or convalescent COVID-19.

Sequencing was done on a sample of peripheral blood. This clonotype originated in a woman over 75 with active or convalescent COVID-19. This chain links TRBV10-3 with TRBJ1-1, with 9 bases aligning to TRBD1. The CDR3 DNA reads TGTGCCATCACCAAGGACAGGGGAGTTGAGAACACTGAAGCTTTCTTT. It specifies CAITKDRGVENTEAFF.